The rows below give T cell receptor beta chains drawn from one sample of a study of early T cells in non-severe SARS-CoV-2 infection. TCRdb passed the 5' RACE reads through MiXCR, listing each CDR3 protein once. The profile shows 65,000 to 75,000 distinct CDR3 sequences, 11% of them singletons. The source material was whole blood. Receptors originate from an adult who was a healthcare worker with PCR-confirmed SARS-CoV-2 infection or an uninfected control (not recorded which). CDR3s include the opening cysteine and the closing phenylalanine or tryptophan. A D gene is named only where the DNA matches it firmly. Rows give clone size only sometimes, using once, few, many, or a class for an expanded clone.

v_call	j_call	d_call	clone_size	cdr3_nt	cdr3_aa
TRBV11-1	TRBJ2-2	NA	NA	TGTGCCAGCAGCCCACTCACGGACGGGAACACCGGGGAGCTGTTTTTT	CASSPLTDGNTGELFF
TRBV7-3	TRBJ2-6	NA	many	TGTGCCAGCAGCTTAACGTTCAGAACGGGGGCCAACGTCCTGACTTTC	CASSLTFRTGANVLTF
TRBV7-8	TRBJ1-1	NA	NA	TGTGCCAGCAGCTTAGTATCGGACAGCTGGGGGAACACTGAAGCTTTCTTT	CASSLVSDSWGNTEAFF
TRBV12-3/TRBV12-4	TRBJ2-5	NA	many	TGTGCCAGCAGATTGACAGGAGGGGAGACCCAGTACTTC	CASRLTGGETQYF
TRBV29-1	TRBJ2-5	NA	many	TGCAGCGTTGAGGGGGCCCTTGGCGGAGAGACCCAGTACTTC	CSVEGALGGETQYF
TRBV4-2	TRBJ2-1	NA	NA	TGTGCCAGCAGCCAAGATGAGTGGACCTCCTACAATGAGCAGTTCTTC	CASSQDEWTSYNEQFF
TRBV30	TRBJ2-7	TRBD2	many	TGTGCCTGGAGTGTACTTAGCGGGATTAGGTCCTACGAGCAGTACTTC	CAWSVLSGIRSYEQYF
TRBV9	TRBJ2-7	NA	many	TGTGCCAGCAGCGGCCTAGGCGGGGGCTACGTGGACGAGCAGTACTTC	CASSGLGGGYVDEQYF
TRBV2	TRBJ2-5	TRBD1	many	TGTGCCAGCAGTTCGGACAGGTGGGAGACCCAGTACTTC	CASSSDRWETQYF
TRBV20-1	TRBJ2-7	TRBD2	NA	TGCAGGGATTACCCCCGGCGGGGGTACGAGCAGTACTTC	CRDYPRRGYEQYF
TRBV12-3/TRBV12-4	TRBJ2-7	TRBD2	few	TGTGCCAGCAGGGGACTAGCGGGCACCTACGAGCAGTACTTC	CASRGLAGTYEQYF
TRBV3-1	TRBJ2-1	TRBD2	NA	TGTGCCAGCAGCCAAGACCTCGGGACTAGCGGGAGGAGGCAGTTCTTC	CASSQDLGTSGRRQFF
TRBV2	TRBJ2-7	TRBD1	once	TGTGCCAGCCGTAGACAGGGTAGCTCCTACGAGCAGTACTTC	CASRRQGSSYEQYF
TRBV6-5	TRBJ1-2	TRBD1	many	TGTGCCAGCAGTTACTCGGGACAGGGGTCTGTCTATGGCTACACCTTC	CASSYSGQGSVYGYTF
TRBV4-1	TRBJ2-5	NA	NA	TGCGCCAGCAGCCGCCGCCCCGGGGAGACCCAGTACTTC	CASSRRPGETQYF
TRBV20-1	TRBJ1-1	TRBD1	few	TGCAGTGCTAGAGATCTCGGACAGGCGATTGAAGCTTTCTTT	CSARDLGQAIEAFF
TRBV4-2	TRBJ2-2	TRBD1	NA	TGTGCCAGCAGCCGATCAGGACAGGGGGACACCGGGGAGCTGTTTTTT	CASSRSGQGDTGELFF
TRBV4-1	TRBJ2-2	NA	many	TGCGCCAGCAGCCATGTTTCTACCGGGACTGGTCGTGCCGGGGAGCTGTTTTTT	CASSHVSTGTGRAGELFF
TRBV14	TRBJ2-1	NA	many	TGTGCCAGCAGCCCCTCCGCTACGCGGCAGTTCTTC	CASSPSATRQFF
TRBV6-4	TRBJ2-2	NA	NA	TGTGCCAGCAGTCCGGAGGACTCCTCCACCGGGGAGCTGTTTTTT	CASSPEDSSTGELFF
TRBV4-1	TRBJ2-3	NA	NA	TGCGCCAGCAGGGACTACAGCACAGATACGCAGTATTTT	CASRDYSTDTQYF
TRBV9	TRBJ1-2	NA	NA	TGTGCCAGCAGCGTAGTATCCGGGACGGGCGGCTACACCTTC	CASSVVSGTGGYTF
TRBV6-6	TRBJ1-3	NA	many	TGTGCCAGCACTACCGGATACAGCTCTGGAAACACCATATATTTT	CASTTGYSSGNTIYF
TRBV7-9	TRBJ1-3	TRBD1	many	TGTGCCAGCAGCTTATCTCCAGGGACAGGACGAGGTTTT	CASSLSPGTGRGF
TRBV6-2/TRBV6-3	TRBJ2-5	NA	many	TGTGCCAGCAGTTACCCCGAGAAGACCCAGTACTTC	CASSYPEKTQYF
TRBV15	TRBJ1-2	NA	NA	TGTGCCACCAGCAGACCCCCCGGAGGGGGAGGCCAATATGGCTACACCTTC	CATSRPPGGGGQYGYTF
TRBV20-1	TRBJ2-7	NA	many	TGCAGTGCTCCCGTGGGGGAGCCGGGGTACGAGCAGTACTTC	CSAPVGEPGYEQYF
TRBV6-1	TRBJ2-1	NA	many	TGTGCCAGCAGTGAGCAGCTGAAGGGGCCCCGTAATGAGCAGTTCTTC	CASSEQLKGPRNEQFF
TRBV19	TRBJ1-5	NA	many	TGTGCCAGTAGTATGAGAGGGAGTAGCAATCAGCCCCAGCATTTT	CASSMRGSSNQPQHF
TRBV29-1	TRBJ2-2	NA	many	TGCAGCGTTTTTACCGGGGAGCTGTTTTTT	CSVFTGELFF
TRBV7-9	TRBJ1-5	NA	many	TGTGCCAGCAGCTCCGGAGACAGGCCTGACGCTGCCCAGCATTTT	CASSSGDRPDAAQHF
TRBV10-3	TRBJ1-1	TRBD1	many	TGTGCCATCAGCTTGGACAGGGGCGCTGAAGCTTTCTTT	CAISLDRGAEAFF
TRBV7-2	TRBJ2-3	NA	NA	TGTGCCAGCAGCTTAGCGGGACTCCACACAGATACGCAGTATTTT	CASSLAGLHTDTQYF
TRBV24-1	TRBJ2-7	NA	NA	TGTGCCACCGTGGGACAAATTGAATACGAGCAGTACTTC	CATVGQIEYEQYF
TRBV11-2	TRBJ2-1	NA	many	TGTGCCAGCAGCTTAGTAGACGGGAATAGAAATGAGCAGTTCTTC	CASSLVDGNRNEQFF